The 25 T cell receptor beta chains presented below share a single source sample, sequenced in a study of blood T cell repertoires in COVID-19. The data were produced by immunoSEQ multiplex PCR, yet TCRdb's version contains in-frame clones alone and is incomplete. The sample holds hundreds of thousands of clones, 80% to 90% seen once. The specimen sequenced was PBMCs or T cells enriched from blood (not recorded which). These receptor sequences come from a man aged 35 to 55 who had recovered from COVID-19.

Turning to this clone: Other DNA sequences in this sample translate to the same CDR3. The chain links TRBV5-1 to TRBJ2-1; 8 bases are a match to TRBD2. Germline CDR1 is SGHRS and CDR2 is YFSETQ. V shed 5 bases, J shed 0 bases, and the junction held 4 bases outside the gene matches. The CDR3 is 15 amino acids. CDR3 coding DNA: TGCGCCAGCAGTCTTAGCGGGGTCTCCTACAATGAGCAGTTCTTC. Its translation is CASSLSGVSYNEQFF.

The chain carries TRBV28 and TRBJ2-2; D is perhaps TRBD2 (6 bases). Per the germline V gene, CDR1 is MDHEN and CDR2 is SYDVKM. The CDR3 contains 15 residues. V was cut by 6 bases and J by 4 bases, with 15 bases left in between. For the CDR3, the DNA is TGTGCCAGCAGCTCCGGAGGGCGGGGCACCGGGGAGCTGTTTTTT. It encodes CASSSGGRGTGELFF.

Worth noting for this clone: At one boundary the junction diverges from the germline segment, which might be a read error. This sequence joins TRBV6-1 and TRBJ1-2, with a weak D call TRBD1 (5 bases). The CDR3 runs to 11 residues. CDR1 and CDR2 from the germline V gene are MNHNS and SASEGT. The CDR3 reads CASSEEGSYTF. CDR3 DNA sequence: TGTGCCAGCAGCGAAGAGGGGTCCTACACCTTC.

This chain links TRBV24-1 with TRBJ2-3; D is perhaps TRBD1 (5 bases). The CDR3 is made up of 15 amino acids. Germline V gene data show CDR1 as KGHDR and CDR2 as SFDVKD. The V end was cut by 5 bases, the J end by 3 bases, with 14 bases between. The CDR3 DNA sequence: TGTGCCACCAGTGCTTCCCAGGGAATAACAGATACGCAGTATTTT. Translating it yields CATSASQGITDTQYF.

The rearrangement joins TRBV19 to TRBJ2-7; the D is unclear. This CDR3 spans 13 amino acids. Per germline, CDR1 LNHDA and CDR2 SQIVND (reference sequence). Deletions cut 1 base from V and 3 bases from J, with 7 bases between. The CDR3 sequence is CASSIALLYEQYF. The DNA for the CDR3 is TGTGCCAGTAGTATAGCACTCCTCTACGAGCAGTACTTC.

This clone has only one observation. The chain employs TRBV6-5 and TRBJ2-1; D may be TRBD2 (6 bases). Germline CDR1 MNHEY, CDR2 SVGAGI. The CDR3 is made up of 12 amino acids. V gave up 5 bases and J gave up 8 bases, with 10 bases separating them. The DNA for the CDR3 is TGTGCCAGCAGTCTAGGAGGGGATGAGCAGTTCTTC. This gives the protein CASSLGGDEQFF.

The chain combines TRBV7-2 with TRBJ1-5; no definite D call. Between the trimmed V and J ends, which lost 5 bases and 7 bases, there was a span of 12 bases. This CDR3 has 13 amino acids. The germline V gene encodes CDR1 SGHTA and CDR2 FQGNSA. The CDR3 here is CASSPGRLQPQHF. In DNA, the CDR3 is TGTGCCAGCAGCCCTGGGAGATTACAGCCCCAGCATTTT.

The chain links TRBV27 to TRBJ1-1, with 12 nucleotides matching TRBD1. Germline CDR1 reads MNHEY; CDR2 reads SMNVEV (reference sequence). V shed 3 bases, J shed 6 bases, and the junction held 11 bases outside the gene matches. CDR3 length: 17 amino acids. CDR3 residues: CASSFGTGGGISAEAFF. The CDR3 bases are TGTGCCAGCAGTTTTGGGACAGGGGGCGGAATAAGCGCTGAAGCTTTCTTT.

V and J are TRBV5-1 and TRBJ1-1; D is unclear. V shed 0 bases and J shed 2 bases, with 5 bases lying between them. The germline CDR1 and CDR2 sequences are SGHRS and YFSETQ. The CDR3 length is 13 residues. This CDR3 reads CASSLDINTEAFF. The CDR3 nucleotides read TGCGCCAGCAGCTTGGATATTAACACTGAAGCTTTCTTT.

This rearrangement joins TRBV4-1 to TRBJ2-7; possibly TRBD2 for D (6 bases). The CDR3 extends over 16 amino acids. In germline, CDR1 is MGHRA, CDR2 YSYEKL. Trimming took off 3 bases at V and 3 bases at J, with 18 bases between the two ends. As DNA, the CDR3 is TGCGCCAGCAGCCAGGGGATGGGGGGAGTCCACTACGAGCAGTACTTC. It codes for CASSQGMGGVHYEQYF.

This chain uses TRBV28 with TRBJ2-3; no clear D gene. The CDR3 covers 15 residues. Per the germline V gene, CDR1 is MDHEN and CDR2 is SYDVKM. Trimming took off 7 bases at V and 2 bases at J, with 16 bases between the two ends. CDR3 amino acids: CASTRGVPPTDTQYF. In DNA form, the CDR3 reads TGTGCCAGCACCCGTGGAGTTCCTCCCACAGATACGCAGTATTTT.

DNA for the CDR3: TGTGCCAGCAGCGCCGTACTAGAACAAGAGACCCAGTACTTC. As protein: CASSAVLEQETQYF. The chain links TRBV7-9 to TRBJ2-5, with D possibly being TRBD2 (5 bases). CDR1 is SEHNR and CDR2 is FQNEAQ in the germline V gene (reference sequence). The germline V and J ends were trimmed by 5 bases and 2 bases, with 12 bases remaining between them. The CDR3 extends over 14 amino acids.

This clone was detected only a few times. CDR3 nucleotide sequence: TGTGCCAGCAGACGGACTAGCGGGGGCGAGCAGTTCTTC. This codes for CASRRTSGGEQFF. The chain employs TRBV28 and TRBJ2-1; 13 bases map to TRBD2. J gave up 10 bases and V 6 bases, and 3 bases lay outside the gene matches. Germline CDR1 and CDR2: MDHEN and SYDVKM. This CDR3 is built from 13 residues.

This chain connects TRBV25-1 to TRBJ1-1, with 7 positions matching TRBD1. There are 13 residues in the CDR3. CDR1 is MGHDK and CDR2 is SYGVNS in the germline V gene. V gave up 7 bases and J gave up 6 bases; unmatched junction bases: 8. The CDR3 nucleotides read TGTGCCAGCACTGTAACAGGGGACGCTGAAGCTTTCTTT. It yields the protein CASTVTGDAEAFF. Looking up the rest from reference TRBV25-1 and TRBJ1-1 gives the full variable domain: EADIYQTPRYLVIGTGKKITLECSQTMGHDKMYWYQQDPGMELHLIHYSYGVNSTEKGDLSSESTVSRIRTEHFPLTLESARPSHTSQYLCASTVTGDAEAFFGQGTRLTVV.

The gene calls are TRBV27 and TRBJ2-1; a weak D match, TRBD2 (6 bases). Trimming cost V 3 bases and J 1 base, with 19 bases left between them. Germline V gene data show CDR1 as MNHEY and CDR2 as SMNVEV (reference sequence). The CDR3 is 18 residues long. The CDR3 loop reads CASSFSASGTPSYNEQFF. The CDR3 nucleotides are TGTGCCAGCAGTTTCTCAGCCTCCGGGACTCCGTCCTACAATGAGCAGTTCTTC.

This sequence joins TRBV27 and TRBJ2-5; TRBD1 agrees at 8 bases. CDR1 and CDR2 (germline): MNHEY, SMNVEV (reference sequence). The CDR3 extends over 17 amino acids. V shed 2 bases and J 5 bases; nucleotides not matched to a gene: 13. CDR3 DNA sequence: TGTGCCAGCAGTTTAAGGTCCCCAGGGGGCGCGTATGAGACCCAGTACTTC. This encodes CASSLRSPGGAYETQYF.

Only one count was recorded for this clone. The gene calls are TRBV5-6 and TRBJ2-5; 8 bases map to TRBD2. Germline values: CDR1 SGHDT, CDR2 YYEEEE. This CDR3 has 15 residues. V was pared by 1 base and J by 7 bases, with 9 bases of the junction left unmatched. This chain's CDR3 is CASSLFGGGFGTQYF. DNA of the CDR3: TGTGCCAGCAGCTTGTTCGGCGGGGGGTTCGGGACCCAGTACTTC.

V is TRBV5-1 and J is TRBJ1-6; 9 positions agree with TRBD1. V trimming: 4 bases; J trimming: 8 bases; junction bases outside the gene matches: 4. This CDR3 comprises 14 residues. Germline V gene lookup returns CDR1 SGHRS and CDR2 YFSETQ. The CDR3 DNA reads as TGCGCCAGCAGCGGGGACAGGGACGATTCACCCCTCCACTTT. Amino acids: CASSGDRDDSPLHF. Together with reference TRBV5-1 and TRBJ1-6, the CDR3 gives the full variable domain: KAGVTQTPRYLIKTRGQQVTLSCSPISGHRSVSWYQQTPGQGLQFLFEYFSETQRNKGNFPGRFSGRQFSNSRSEMNVSTLELGDSALYLCASSGDRDDSPLHFGNGTRLTVT.

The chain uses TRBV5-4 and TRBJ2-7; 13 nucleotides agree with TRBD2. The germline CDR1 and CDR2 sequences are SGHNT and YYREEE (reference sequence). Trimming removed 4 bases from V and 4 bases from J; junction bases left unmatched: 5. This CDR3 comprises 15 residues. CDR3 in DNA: TGTGCCAGCAGCGGCGGACTAGCGGGAGTTTACGAGCAGTACTTC. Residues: CASSGGLAGVYEQYF.

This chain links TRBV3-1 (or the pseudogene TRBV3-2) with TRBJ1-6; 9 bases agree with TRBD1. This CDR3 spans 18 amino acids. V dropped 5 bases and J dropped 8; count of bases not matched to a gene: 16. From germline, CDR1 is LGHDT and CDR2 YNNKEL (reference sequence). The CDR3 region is CASSAYSTGGDEDSPLHF. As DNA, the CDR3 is TGTGCCAGCAGCGCATACTCCACAGGGGGCGATGAGGATTCACCCCTCCACTTT.

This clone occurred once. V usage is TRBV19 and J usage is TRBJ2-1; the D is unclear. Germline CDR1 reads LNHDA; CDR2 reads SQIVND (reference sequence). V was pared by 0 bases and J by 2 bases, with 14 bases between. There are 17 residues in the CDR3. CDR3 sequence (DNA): TGTGCCAGTAGTATAGATCACTATTCAGCCCCCTACAATGAGCAGTTCTTC. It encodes CASSIDHYSAPYNEQFF.

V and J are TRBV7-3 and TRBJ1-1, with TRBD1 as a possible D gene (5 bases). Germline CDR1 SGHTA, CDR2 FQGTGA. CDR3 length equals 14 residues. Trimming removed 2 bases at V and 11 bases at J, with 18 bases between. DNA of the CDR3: TGTGCCAGCAGCTTAGTCGCGGGGGAGGCAATGGCTTTCTTT. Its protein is CASSLVAGEAMAFF.

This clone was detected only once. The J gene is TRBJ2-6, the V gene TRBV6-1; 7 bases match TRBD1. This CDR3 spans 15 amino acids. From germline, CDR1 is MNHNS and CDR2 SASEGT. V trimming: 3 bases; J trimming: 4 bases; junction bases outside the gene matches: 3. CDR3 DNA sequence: TGTGCCAGCAGTGAGGACAGGAGAGGGGCCAACGTCCTGACTTTC. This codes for CASSEDRRGANVLTF.

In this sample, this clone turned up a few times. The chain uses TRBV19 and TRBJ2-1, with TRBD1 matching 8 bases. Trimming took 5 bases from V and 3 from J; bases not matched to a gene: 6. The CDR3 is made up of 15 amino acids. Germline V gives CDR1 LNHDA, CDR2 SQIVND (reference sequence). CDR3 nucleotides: TGTGCCAGTAGTCCTGACAGGGGAAACTACAATGAGCAGTTCTTC. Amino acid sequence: CASSPDRGNYNEQFF.

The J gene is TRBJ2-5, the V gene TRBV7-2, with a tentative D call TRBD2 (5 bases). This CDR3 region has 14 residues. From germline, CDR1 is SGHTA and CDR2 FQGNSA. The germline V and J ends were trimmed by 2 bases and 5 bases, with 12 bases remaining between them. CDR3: CASSLTRGAETQYF. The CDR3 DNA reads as TGTGCCAGCAGCTTAACTCGGGGTGCGGAGACCCAGTACTTC.